This TCR beta chain is from a study of blood T cell repertoires in COVID-19. About the study: From the United States, Italy and Spain came samples of acute and convalescent COVID-19. T cells, B-cell-depleted T cells, or PBMCs supplied cDNA or gDNA.

Germline V gives CDR1 WSHSY, CDR2 SAAADI. The V gene lost 5 bases and the J gene lost 3 bases, with 15 bases spanning the gap. The CDR3 is made up of 15 amino acids. Methods used by the authors: Amplification from reference gene primers served as the basis for estimated nucleated cell counts. TCRdb's copy holds only in-frame clones and misses some; the assay was immunoSEQ multiplex PCR. Clonal size and the V and J genes are those of that table, whereas D and trimming came from the DNA. The table lists around 200,000 clones, 70% to 90% of them singletons. The sequence was obtained from a woman older than 75 with acute or convalescent COVID-19. The V call is TRBV10-2, the J call TRBJ2-3; D may be TRBD2 (5 bases). Sequences were obtained from peripheral blood. CDR3 nucleotide sequence: TGCGCCAGCAGTCAGCTCACGGGGTCTACAGATACGCAGTATTTT. Its translation is CASSQLTGSTDTQYF.